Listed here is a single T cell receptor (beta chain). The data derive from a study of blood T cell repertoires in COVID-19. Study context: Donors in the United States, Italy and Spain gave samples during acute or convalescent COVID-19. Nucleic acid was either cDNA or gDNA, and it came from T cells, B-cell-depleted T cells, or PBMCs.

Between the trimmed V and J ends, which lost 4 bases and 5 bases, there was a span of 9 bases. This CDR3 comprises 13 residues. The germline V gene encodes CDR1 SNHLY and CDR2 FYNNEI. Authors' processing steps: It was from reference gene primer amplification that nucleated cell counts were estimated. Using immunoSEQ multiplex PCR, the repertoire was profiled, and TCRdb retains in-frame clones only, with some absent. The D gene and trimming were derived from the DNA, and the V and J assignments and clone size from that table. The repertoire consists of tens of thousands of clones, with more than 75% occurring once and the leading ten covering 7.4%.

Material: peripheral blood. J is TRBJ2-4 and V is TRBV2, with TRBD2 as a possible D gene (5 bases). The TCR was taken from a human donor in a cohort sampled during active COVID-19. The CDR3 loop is CASSAGSQNIQYF. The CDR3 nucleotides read TGTGCCAGCAGTGCGGGGTCGCAAAACATTCAGTACTTC. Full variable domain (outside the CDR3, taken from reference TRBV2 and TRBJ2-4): EPEVTQTPSHQVTQMGQEVILRCVPISNHLYFYWYRQILGQKVEFLVSFYNNEISEKSEIFDDQFSVERPDGSNFTLKIRSTKLEDSAMYFCASSAGSQNIQYFGAGTRLSVL.